The 17 T cell receptor beta chains in this list originate from one sample, sequenced in a study of breast tumors, draining lymph nodes, adjacent tissues. TCRdb processed the multiplex PCR reads anew with MiXCR; each CDR3 protein has one entry. The data hold approximately 37,000 distinct CDR3 sequences, with 35% to 45% observed a single time. What was sequenced was breast tumor tissue. The receptors derive from a female donor with breast cancer. Some clones in this sample may be carry-over from other donors' samples.

This clonotype was detected a few times. CDR3 in amino acids: CASSYAGTGYEKLFF. In DNA form, the CDR3 reads TGTGCCAGCAGTTATGCCGGGACAGGGTACGAAAAACTGTTTTTT. The chain joins TRBV28 to TRBJ1-4; the match to TRBD1 covers 9 bases. This CDR3 is built from 15 residues. Germline CDR1 and CDR2: MDHEN and SYDVKM. The V and J ends lost 4 bases and 8 bases, in that order; junction bases with no gene match: 8.

In its sample, this clonotype was seen many times. The chain uses TRBV5-1 and TRBJ1-2; D is perhaps TRBD1 (6 bases). CDR3 length: 14 residues. V dropped 3 bases and J dropped 1 base, with 10 bases sitting between them. CDR1 and CDR2 (germline): SGHRS, YFSETQ. The CDR3 region has the DNA TGCGCCAGCAGCTCTGGGACAAATAACTATGGCTACACCTTC. Residues: CASSSGTNNYGYTF.

V usage is TRBV28 and J usage is TRBJ2-3; 10 bases agree with TRBD2. Trimming took 3 bases from V and 4 from J; bases not matched to a gene: 10. From germline, CDR1 is MDHEN and CDR2 SYDVKM. The CDR3 has 17 residues. This CDR3 is CASSFLTSGIRADTQYF. The CDR3 bases are TGTGCCAGCAGTTTCCTAACTAGCGGGATAAGGGCAGATACGCAGTATTTT.

Relative to its sample, this clonotype is medium-sized (0.01 to 0.1%). The chain employs TRBV24-1 and TRBJ2-5; D may be TRBD1 (6 bases). V lost 4 bases to trimming and J lost 0 bases, with 14 bases between them. CDR3 size: 16 residues. Germline V gene sequence: CDR1 KGHDR, CDR2 SFDVKD. CDR3: CATSDPGRDNQETQYF. CDR3 nucleotides: TGTGCCACCAGTGACCCGGGTCGGGACAACCAAGAGACCCAGTACTTC.

This clonotype was observed at least ten times. The V gene is TRBV19, the J gene TRBJ2-2; a possible D gene is TRBD1 (5 bases). CDR3 length equals 17 residues. The germline gives CDR1 LNHDA, CDR2 SQIVND (reference sequence). With 4 bases removed from V and 0 bases from J, the gap between germline ends came to 15 bases. CDR3 residues: CASSNPFDSSNTGELFF. The CDR3 DNA reads TGTGCCAGTAGTAACCCCTTCGACAGCTCGAACACCGGGGAGCTGTTTTTT.

This sequence joins TRBV6-1 and TRBJ1-2; D not certain. Germline values: CDR1 MNHNS, CDR2 SASEGT. Trimming shortened V by 5 bases and J by 0 bases, and 13 bases separated the two germline ends. The CDR3 sequence is 15 residues long. This CDR3 is CASSLFGPTNYGYTF. CDR3 nucleotide sequence: TGTGCCAGCAGTTTATTCGGGCCAACTAACTATGGCTACACCTTC.

This clonotype ranks as medium-sized. The CDR3 sequence: CAITKGAAYNEQFF. In DNA form, the CDR3 reads TGTGCCATCACTAAGGGGGCGGCTTACAATGAGCAGTTCTTC. The genes are TRBV10-3 and TRBJ2-1; 7 nucleotides align to TRBD1. Germline-derived CDR1 and CDR2 are ENHRY and SYGVKD. V dropped 7 bases and J dropped 4; count of bases not matched to a gene: 7. The CDR3 runs 14 residues.

Within the sample, this clonotype is medium-sized. The chain uses TRBV19 and TRBJ2-1; D perhaps matches TRBD2 (6 bases). The germline V gene encodes CDR1 LNHDA and CDR2 SQIVND (reference sequence). V lost 10 bases and J lost 1, with 11 bases in between. The CDR3 is 13 amino acids. The DNA of the CDR3 is TGTGCCACCGGAGGGCCGTCCTACAATGAGCAGTTCTTC. Protein sequence: CATGGPSYNEQFF.

This clonotype was detected ten times or more. The chain carries TRBV5-1 and TRBJ1-6; D possibly corresponds to TRBD1 (6 bases). Germline V gene data show CDR1 as SGHRS and CDR2 as YFSETQ. Trimming pared 5 bases from V and 11 bases from J, leaving 20 bases between. The CDR3 spans 15 residues. In nucleotides, the CDR3 is TGCGCCAGCAGTTCGACACAGGGATTTCGGGCACCCCTCCACTTT. This encodes CASSSTQGFRAPLHF.

This clonotype was found many times. The chain's CDR3 is CASSDSRGWASSYEQYF. For the CDR3, the DNA is TGTGCCAGCAGTGATAGCAGGGGGTGGGCGAGCTCCTACGAGCAGTACTTC. The rearrangement uses TRBV6-1 and TRBJ2-7, with 7 nucleotides matching TRBD1. The V gene end was trimmed by 3 bases and the J gene end by 0 bases; junction bases not matched to a gene: 11. This CDR3 is 17 amino acids long. Looked up from germline, CDR1 is MNHNS and CDR2 is SASEGT.

This clonotype was seen ten or more times. The chain carries TRBV6-1 and TRBJ1-5; TRBD1 is a possible D gene (5 bases). With 10 bases removed from V and 0 bases from J, the gap between germline ends came to 13 bases. CDR3 length: 14 residues. Germline lookup yields CDR1 MNHNS and CDR2 SASEGT. The CDR3: CATQGRYSNQPQHF. The CDR3 DNA sequence: TGTGCCACTCAGGGCCGCTATAGCAATCAGCCCCAGCATTTT.

This chain connects TRBV7-3 to TRBJ2-1; 8 positions match TRBD2. Germline V lookup: CDR1 SGHTA, CDR2 FQGTGA. CDR3 size: 15 residues. The V segment lost 5 bases and the J segment 2 bases; nucleotides outside the gene matches: 5. CDR3 nucleotide sequence: TGTGCCAGCAGCCCCAGCGGGAGTCCCTACAATGAGCAGTTCTTC. This translates into CASSPSGSPYNEQFF.

This clonotype was recorded many times. This sequence joins TRBV6-2 or TRBV6-3 and TRBJ1-5, with D possibly being TRBD1 (5 bases). Looked up from germline, CDR1 is MNHEY and CDR2 is SVGEGT. Trimming took off 10 bases at V and 0 bases at J, with 13 bases between the two ends. The CDR3 totals 14 residues. The CDR3 coding sequence is TGTGCCACCCAACGACAGTCTAGCAATCAGCCCCAGCATTTT. Residues: CATQRQSSNQPQHF.

A note on this clonotype: This clone may be a read error of a much larger clone one base away. V gene TRBV6-6 combines with J gene TRBJ1-2; D is uncertain. The CDR3 covers 16 residues. Looked up from germline, CDR1 is MNHNY and CDR2 is SVGAGI (reference sequence). The CDR3 region is CATSYPDGPSNYGYTF. DNA of the CDR3: TGTGCCACCAGTTACCCGGATGGACCTTCTAACTATGGCTACACCTTC.

This clonotype was found many times. This rearrangement joins TRBV6-1 to TRBJ2-5; D uncertain. The germline V gene has CDR1 MNHNS and CDR2 SASEGT. The CDR3 is 12 residues long. Between the trimmed V and J ends, which lost 3 bases and 5 bases, there was a span of 7 bases. Here the CDR3 DNA reads TGTGCCAGCAGTGAGGCTTGGGAGACCCAGTACTTC. This codes for CASSEAWETQYF.

This clonotype was counted many times. J is TRBJ2-7 and V is TRBV6-2 or TRBV6-3, with TRBD2 matching over 12 bases. The V gene's germline CDR1 is MNHEY and CDR2 SVGEGT. The CDR3 contains 16 residues. J lost 5 bases, V lost 0 bases, and 5 bases had no gene match. In DNA, the CDR3 is TGTGCCAGCAGTTACTCTCCTAGCGGGAGGGTGGACGAGCAGTACTTC. Its translation is CASSYSPSGRVDEQYF.

The chain uses TRBV20-1 and TRBJ1-1, with 9 bases matching TRBD1. CDR3 length: 13 amino acids. J lost 11 bases, V lost 1 base, and 8 bases had no gene match. Per germline, CDR1 DFQATT and CDR2 SNEGSKA (reference sequence). The CDR3 region is CSARGTGVLRAFF. The CDR3 bases are TGCAGTGCTAGAGGGACAGGGGTTTTGCGTGCTTTCTTT.